The TCR beta chain under discussion was sequenced for a study of CD8+ T cells in alopecia areata (dated by TCRdb to the late 2010s). For the wider study: Treated patients were enrolled in an open-label pilot trial of oral tofacitinib, 5 to 10 mg twice daily, for moderate-to-severe alopecia areata. RNA was extracted with the PAXgene miRNA kit for fixed scalp, the miRNeasy kit for PBMCs, and the RNeasy kit for mouse skin. High-throughput TCRbeta sequencing was used to examine T cell clonal expansion in alopecia areata in both the C3H/HeJ mouse model and human patients. TCRbeta CDR3 regions were amplified by immunoSEQ multiplex PCR with 35 Vbeta forward and 13 Jbeta reverse primers. Scalp clonality was compared among normal scalp (n=4), patchy alopecia areata scalp (n=8), and alopecia totalis/universalis scalp (n=8). The SALT score, which quantifies the percentage of affected scalp surface area, was used to measure disease severity in treated patients. In humans, TCRbeta sequencing was performed on scalp tissue and on sorted CD4+ and CD8+ peripheral blood T cells from healthy controls and from patients with patchy or totalis/universalis alopecia areata. Biopsies were taken from tofacitinib-treated patients at baseline and again at 4 and 24 weeks into treatment, and several of those patients also had a later scalp biopsy. Patients stayed on tofacitinib for 6 to 18 months and then had 6 months of follow-up off drug so that delayed response and recurrence could be assessed.

What the authors observed across the whole study: With tofacitinib, both scalp clonality and the number of expanded CD8+ clones among the top 100 scalp clones went down significantly. Many expanded lesional clones persisted in scalp and blood during tofacitinib treatment, which may partly explain relapse after stopping treatment. Because the treated cohort was small and had just a single nonresponder, larger studies are needed to establish links between baseline CD8+ expansion and response. Scalp TCR repertoire analysis is complicated because resident alphabeta T cells in normal human skin are also sequenced, whereas mouse skin is dominated by gammadelta T cells. Compared with mice, TCR sequences shared between patients were less clear, possibly partly because of HLA diversity across the patient population. Lesional scalp, especially in alopecia totalis/universalis, showed higher clonality and more expanded CD8+ clones than normal scalp, suggesting antigenic drive.

A word on this clone: It has no known antigen specificity. Qualities for individual bases were not recorded, and no much larger clone is one base off.

The library was produced with the immunoSEQ multiplex PCR assay. To provide template for TCR sequencing, every sample had RNA extracted and reverse transcribed into cDNA. First-strand cDNA was synthesized with SuperScript III using a 2:1 mix of oligo-dT and random hexamers. A synthetic immune receptor repertoire was used to measure amplification bias, and any remaining bias was corrected computationally. As for the original processing: After raw reads were preprocessed to remove errors, the CDR3 was defined following IMGT conventions as running from the conserved cysteine to phenylalanine. To get clonality, Shannon entropy was normalized by log2 of the number of productive unique TCRs and the result was subtracted from 1. Whether each scalp clone was CD4 or CD8 was inferred by checking scalp TCRbeta sequences against the CD4 and CD8 repertoires from sorted blood. TCRdb limited this immuneACCESS table to in-frame rearrangements with V and J called. A share of clones is missing; checked studies link under half to unresolved V genes, and the rest is unexplained. V, J and clone size are taken as reported in that table, and D and trimming were inferred from the DNA itself. The sample table lists hundreds of thousands of clones, approximately 67% of them with a count of one. The leading ten clones occupy roughly 1.2% of the sample.

V and J are trimmed by 4 bases and 2 bases, and the gene matches miss 7 bases of the junction. Based on the germline V gene, the CDR1 and CDR2 sequences are SGHRS and YFSETQ. The CDR3 measures 15 amino acids from cysteine to phenylalanine. Solely the CDR3 DNA is kept, with 45 bases framed from the first base. The treatment or condition label here, explained by the study, means: oral pan-JAK inhibitor, 5-10 mg twice daily. Lesional scalp punch biopsies and peripheral blood were obtained from alopecia areata patients. PBMCs were separated by density centrifugation and stained for CD3, CD4 and CD8, after which CD4+ and CD8+ T cells were sorted on a FACSAria.

This clonotype originated in a human donor with alopecia areata. The V and J segments used are TRBV5-1 and TRBJ2-7; 9 bases in the junction line up with TRBD1. Sample: CD4+ T cells sorted from blood, taken at week 44, from a patient treated with tofacitinib. The bases are TGCGCCAGCAGCCCCAACAGGGGGCGTCCCTACGAGCAGTACTTC. Its translation reads: CASSPNRGRPYEQYF.